This T cell receptor (beta chain) was profiled in a study of T cell changes during pregnancy in multiple sclerosis. Measured with immunoSEQ multiplex PCR; TCRdb has only the in-frame clones, and not every one. The data show tens of thousands of clones, around 96% seen once. Germline V CDR1 and CDR2: SGHTA, FQGNSA. With V trimmed by 5 bases and J by 4 bases, 4 bases remained unmatched. The CDR3 consists of 14 residues. This TCR was sampled from a female donor with multiple sclerosis, enrolled in a pregnancy study. This specimen consisted of CD8+ T cells from peripheral blood mononuclear cells, obtained after pregnancy. This chain links TRBV7-2 with TRBJ2-7, with 11 bases that match TRBD1. The CDR3 reads CASSTGTGGYEQYF. CDR3 bases: TGTGCCAGCAGCACCGGGACAGGGGGATACGAGCAGTACTTC.